The rows below give T cell receptor beta chains drawn from one sample of a study of blood T cell repertoires in COVID-19. Sequencing used immunoSEQ multiplex PCR; TCRdb keeps in-frame clones, though not all of them. Altogether just over 350,000 clones are present, 75% to 90% being singletons, with the ten largest covering 7.1%. Sample: peripheral blood. These receptors all stem from a woman aged 55-70 years with COVID-19, enrolled during active disease. Both conserved end residues are part of each CDR3. Fields, in order: clone size, V gene, D gene, J gene, CDR3 DNA, CDR3 protein. D genes are given only for firm matches. The size of a clone is reported for some rows only, either as once, few or many, or as a class for expanded clones.

clone_size: -; v_call: TRBV2; d_call: TRBD1; j_call: TRBJ2-2; cdr3_nt: TGTGCCAGCAGATTCTCGGGGACAGGGAGGACCGGGGAGCTGTTTTTT; cdr3_aa: CASRFSGTGRTGELFF
clone_size: -; v_call: TRBV6-5; d_call: -; j_call: TRBJ2-7; cdr3_nt: TGTGCCAGCACCTCAGGGTACCACGAGCAGTACTTC; cdr3_aa: CASTSGYHEQYF
clone_size: -; v_call: TRBV6-1; d_call: -; j_call: TRBJ1-2; cdr3_nt: TGTGCCAGCAGTGAACACATGAACTATGGCTACACCTTC; cdr3_aa: CASSEHMNYGYTF
clone_size: -; v_call: TRBV13; d_call: -; j_call: TRBJ2-5; cdr3_nt: TGTGCCAGCAGCAGAGGACAGCCCGAAGAGACCCAGTACTTC; cdr3_aa: CASSRGQPEETQYF
clone_size: -; v_call: TRBV7-3; d_call: -; j_call: TRBJ1-5; cdr3_nt: TGTGCCAGCAGCTTAAATGGGCCAGGGGTAAATCAGCCCCAGCATTTT; cdr3_aa: CASSLNGPGVNQPQHF
clone_size: few; v_call: TRBV6-2/TRBV6-3; d_call: -; j_call: TRBJ2-5; cdr3_nt: TGTGCCAGCAGTTATAATCCGACGGGCCAAGAGACCCAGTACTTC; cdr3_aa: CASSYNPTGQETQYF
clone_size: -; v_call: TRBV30; d_call: -; j_call: TRBJ1-4; cdr3_nt: TGTGCCTGGAGTCTTGAGGGAGAAAAACTGTTTTTT; cdr3_aa: CAWSLEGEKLFF
clone_size: many; v_call: TRBV27; d_call: -; j_call: TRBJ1-3; cdr3_nt: TGTGCCAGCAGTACAGGGAGCTCTGGAAACACCATATATTTT; cdr3_aa: CASSTGSSGNTIYF
clone_size: -; v_call: TRBV11-2; d_call: -; j_call: TRBJ1-2; cdr3_nt: TGTGCCAGCACCCCATTGGGACGGACAGAAATTAACTATGGCTACACCTTC; cdr3_aa: CASTPLGRTEINYGYTF
clone_size: -; v_call: TRBV6-2/TRBV6-3; d_call: -; j_call: TRBJ2-3; cdr3_nt: TGTGCCAGCAGTTACTACCATACTATGGCAGATACGCAGTATTTT; cdr3_aa: CASSYYHTMADTQYF
clone_size: -; v_call: TRBV19; d_call: TRBD1; j_call: TRBJ2-1; cdr3_nt: TGTGCCAGTAGGAGTGAGGGACAGGGTTACAATGAGCAGTTCTTC; cdr3_aa: CASRSEGQGYNEQFF
clone_size: once; v_call: TRBV30; d_call: -; j_call: TRBJ1-2; cdr3_nt: TGTGCCTGGAGTCTGTCAGGGGTTCCCTATGGCTACACCTTC; cdr3_aa: CAWSLSGVPYGYTF
clone_size: -; v_call: TRBV5-1; d_call: -; j_call: TRBJ1-4; cdr3_nt: TGCGCCAGCAGCTTGGGCAGGGATGAAAAACTGTTTTTT; cdr3_aa: CASSLGRDEKLFF
clone_size: -; v_call: TRBV27; d_call: -; j_call: TRBJ1-1; cdr3_nt: TGTGCCAGCAGTTCCCCAGACAAGAACACTGAAGCTTTCTTT; cdr3_aa: CASSSPDKNTEAFF
clone_size: -; v_call: TRBV5-8; d_call: -; j_call: TRBJ1-5; cdr3_nt: TGTGCCAGCAGCAACGCAGGGGAAGTGGGGCCCCAGCATTTT; cdr3_aa: CASSNAGEVGPQHF
clone_size: -; v_call: TRBV3-1/TRBV3-2; d_call: -; j_call: TRBJ2-2; cdr3_nt: TGTGCCAGCAGCCAAGGGACTTCTGGGGAGCTGTTTTTT; cdr3_aa: CASSQGTSGELFF
clone_size: few; v_call: TRBV5-3; d_call: TRBD2; j_call: TRBJ2-7; cdr3_nt: TGTGCCAGAAGCGGACTAGCGGACCACGAGCAGTACTTC; cdr3_aa: CARSGLADHEQYF
clone_size: -; v_call: TRBV7-9; d_call: -; j_call: TRBJ2-5; cdr3_nt: TGTGCCAGCAGCAAGGGAGTCCAAGAGACCCAGTACTTC; cdr3_aa: CASSKGVQETQYF
clone_size: once; v_call: TRBV3-1/TRBV3-2; d_call: TRBD2; j_call: TRBJ2-1; cdr3_nt: TGTGCCAGCAGCGCCTCACCCTGGAGCGGGGGGGCCTCGGCCTACAATGAGCAGTTCTTC; cdr3_aa: CASSASPWSGGASAYNEQFF
clone_size: few; v_call: TRBV15; d_call: TRBD1; j_call: TRBJ1-5; cdr3_nt: TGTGCCACCGCCGAACAGGGGGGAAGCAATCAGCCCCAGCATTTT; cdr3_aa: CATAEQGGSNQPQHF
clone_size: -; v_call: TRBV6-5; d_call: -; j_call: TRBJ1-3; cdr3_nt: TGTGCCAGCTCATTTGACAGAGCTGGAAACACCATATATTTT; cdr3_aa: CASSFDRAGNTIYF
clone_size: -; v_call: TRBV29-1; d_call: TRBD1; j_call: TRBJ2-1; cdr3_nt: TGCAGCGCCCTCCGGGACAGGGCCTACAATGAGCAGTTCTTC; cdr3_aa: CSALRDRAYNEQFF
clone_size: few; v_call: TRBV2; d_call: TRBD1; j_call: TRBJ1-5; cdr3_nt: TGTGCCAGCAGTCTGGGACAGCAGCAGCCCCAGCATTTT; cdr3_aa: CASSLGQQQPQHF
clone_size: -; v_call: TRBV5-4; d_call: -; j_call: TRBJ1-1; cdr3_nt: TGTGCCAGCAGGAACCAGGGATACACTGAAGCTTTCTTT; cdr3_aa: CASRNQGYTEAFF
clone_size: -; v_call: TRBV5-6; d_call: -; j_call: TRBJ2-7; cdr3_nt: TGTGCCAGCACGGCTTACATTACTTCCGGGGAGTACTTC; cdr3_aa: CASTAYITSGEYF
clone_size: -; v_call: TRBV7-8; d_call: -; j_call: TRBJ1-3; cdr3_nt: TGTGCCAGCAGCGGGGGCGCGGAAAACACCATATATTTT; cdr3_aa: CASSGGAENTIYF
clone_size: -; v_call: TRBV10-3; d_call: TRBD2; j_call: TRBJ2-3; cdr3_nt: TGTGCCATCAGTCGTACTAGCGGGACTAGCACAGATACGCAGTATTTT; cdr3_aa: CAISRTSGTSTDTQYF
clone_size: once; v_call: TRBV7-8; d_call: -; j_call: TRBJ2-7; cdr3_nt: TGTGCCAGCAGCTCCGGGGGTCCCTACGAGCAGTACTTC; cdr3_aa: CASSSGGPYEQYF
clone_size: -; v_call: TRBV6-5; d_call: TRBD1; j_call: TRBJ1-1; cdr3_nt: TGTGCCAGCAGGAGGACAGGGACGACTGAAGCTTTCTTT; cdr3_aa: CASRRTGTTEAFF
clone_size: few; v_call: TRBV7-3; d_call: -; j_call: TRBJ1-4; cdr3_nt: TGTGCCAGCAGCTTAAGTCCCGTCCCTAATGAAAAACTGTTTTTT; cdr3_aa: CASSLSPVPNEKLFF
clone_size: -; v_call: TRBV6-7; d_call: TRBD1; j_call: TRBJ2-7; cdr3_nt: TGTGCCAGCAGAGACAGGGCCCCGACCTACGAGCAGTACTTC; cdr3_aa: CASRDRAPTYEQYF
clone_size: many; v_call: TRBV2; d_call: -; j_call: TRBJ1-1; cdr3_nt: TGTGCCAGCAACCCCCCCGTACAGGCCCCACGGGTCTTT; cdr3_aa: CASNPPVQAPRVF
clone_size: -; v_call: TRBV5-6; d_call: TRBD1; j_call: TRBJ2-7; cdr3_nt: TGTGCCAGCAGCTTGAAGGACAGGGGCTACGAGCAGTACTTC; cdr3_aa: CASSLKDRGYEQYF
clone_size: -; v_call: TRBV11-3; d_call: TRBD1; j_call: TRBJ2-7; cdr3_nt: TGTGCCAGCAGCTTACGCCGGGACAGGGGTTACGAGCAGTACTTC; cdr3_aa: CASSLRRDRGYEQYF
clone_size: -; v_call: TRBV21-1; d_call: -; j_call: TRBJ1-5; cdr3_nt: TGTGCCAGCAGCGAAGACAGGGGCCTCTTCAATCAGCCCCAGCATTTT; cdr3_aa: CASSEDRGLFNQPQHF
clone_size: -; v_call: TRBV7-9; d_call: -; j_call: TRBJ2-3; cdr3_nt: TGTGCCAGCAGCTTAGGGGGCTTCCCCACAGATACGCAGTATTTT; cdr3_aa: CASSLGGFPTDTQYF
clone_size: -; v_call: TRBV5-1; d_call: -; j_call: TRBJ1-6; cdr3_nt: TGCGCCAGCAGCTTGTATTCAGGGGCGAATTCACCCCTCCACTTT; cdr3_aa: CASSLYSGANSPLHF
clone_size: -; v_call: TRBV3-1/TRBV3-2; d_call: -; j_call: TRBJ1-2; cdr3_nt: TGTGCCAGCAGCCTCTTCGGGAGCGAGCGTGGCTACACCTTC; cdr3_aa: CASSLFGSERGYTF
clone_size: -; v_call: TRBV4-2; d_call: -; j_call: TRBJ2-7; cdr3_nt: TGTGCCAGCAGCCAAAGTCCAGTACAGGGAGGGCGAGAGCAGTACTTC; cdr3_aa: CASSQSPVQGGREQYF
clone_size: -; v_call: TRBV2; d_call: -; j_call: TRBJ1-2; cdr3_nt: TGTGCCAGCAGTGAAGCGACAGAGGCGAACGATGGCTACACCTTC; cdr3_aa: CASSEATEANDGYTF
clone_size: -; v_call: TRBV9; d_call: TRBD1; j_call: TRBJ2-2; cdr3_nt: TGTGCCAGCAGCGTCAGGCCCGGGACAGGGGGCGGGGAGCTGTTTTTT; cdr3_aa: CASSVRPGTGGGELFF
clone_size: -; v_call: TRBV19; d_call: -; j_call: TRBJ2-7; cdr3_nt: TGTGCCAGTAGTAGCTCTAGCGCGGGATCCTACGAGCAGTACTTC; cdr3_aa: CASSSSSAGSYEQYF